Listed below are T cell receptor beta chains from one sample, sequenced in a study of cytomegalovirus exposure and HLA in healthy donors. Profiled with immunoSEQ multiplex PCR; TCRdb holds only in-frame clones, not every one. The sample contains 100,000 to 150,000 clones, approximately 10% of which appear only once. Sequencing used PBMCs. Receptors were obtained from a woman between 40 and 50 years old in good health and CMV-seropositive. Both conserved end residues are part of each CDR3. The D gene is left open where the match is weak. Clone size, where shown, is once, few, many, or a class for clones that have expanded.

V gene	J gene	clone size	D gene	CDR3 DNA	CDR3 protein
TRBV6-6	TRBJ1-2	-	TRBD1	TGTGCCAGCAGTGCTGGACAGGGGGGGATGGGGGGCTACACCTTC	CASSAGQGGMGGYTF
TRBV12-5	TRBJ2-5	few	TRBD1	TGTGCTAGTGGTTTGGTAGGGACAGGGAAAGAGACCCAGTACTTC	CASGLVGTGKETQYF
TRBV29-1	TRBJ2-5	-	TRBD2	TGCAGCGTGGCTAGCGGGGGACGAGGAGAGACCCAGTACTTC	CSVASGGRGETQYF
TRBV5-1	TRBJ2-1	few	TRBD2	TGCGCCAGCAGCTCTGGACTAGGCAATGAGCAGTTCTTC	CASSSGLGNEQFF
TRBV5-1	TRBJ2-7	-	TRBD1	TGCGCCAGCAGCGCGCAACCGGACAGGGACTACGAGCAGTACTTC	CASSAQPDRDYEQYF
TRBV7-2	TRBJ1-2	few	-	TGTGCCAGCAGCCGAGATCAATCCGCCTATGGCTACACCTTC	CASSRDQSAYGYTF
TRBV11-3	TRBJ2-3	few	-	TGTGCCAGCAGCAACGCCCAGGTTAGCACAGATACGCAGTATTTT	CASSNAQVSTDTQYF
TRBV2	TRBJ2-3	-	-	TGTGCCAGCAGCGAAGCCATCCACTCAGATACGCAGTATTTT	CASSEAIHSDTQYF
TRBV6-6	TRBJ2-7	-	TRBD2	TGTGCCAGCAGCGTTACTAGCGGCTCCCTCTCCGAGCAGTACTTC	CASSVTSGSLSEQYF
TRBV5-1	TRBJ2-7	-	-	TGCGCCAGCAGCTTGGATGGGACAAGGGCTTACGAGCAGTACTTC	CASSLDGTRAYEQYF
TRBV10-3	TRBJ2-7	once	TRBD2	TGTGCCATCACCCCGGGGGAGGGTGTTGGCGAGCAGTACTTC	CAITPGEGVGEQYF
TRBV5-6	TRBJ2-7	few	TRBD2	TGTGCCAGCAGCCCAATCCTAGCGGGGGGGCCCTACGAGCAGTACTTC	CASSPILAGGPYEQYF
TRBV5-1	TRBJ1-6	-	TRBD1	TGCGCCAGCAGTGTAGGGGGCCACAATAATTCACCCCTCCACTTT	CASSVGGHNNSPLHF
TRBV14	TRBJ1-1	many	-	TGTGCCAGCAGCCAAGACGTCGGGGGGCCCGTCTTTGAAGCTTTCTTT	CASSQDVGGPVFEAFF
TRBV10-3	TRBJ2-1	-	TRBD2	TGTGCCATCAGGGGACTAGCGGGGGCGAACAATGAGCAGTTCTTC	CAIRGLAGANNEQFF
TRBV4-1	TRBJ1-3	-	-	TGCGCCAGCAGCCAAGGGCCTCAGTCCTCTGGAAACACCATATATTTT	CASSQGPQSSGNTIYF
TRBV5-8	TRBJ1-5	-	TRBD1	TGTGCCAGCAGCCCCCGGACAGGTTCGCAGCCCCAGCATTTT	CASSPRTGSQPQHF
TRBV6-5	TRBJ2-3	few	TRBD2	TGTGCCAGCAGTTCGCCTAGCGGGGGGGCCCCAGATACGCAGTATTTT	CASSSPSGGAPDTQYF
TRBV18	TRBJ1-5	-	TRBD1	TGTGCCAGCTCCCCGGGACAGGGGAATCAGCCCCAGCATTTT	CASSPGQGNQPQHF
TRBV7-2	TRBJ2-5	few	TRBD2	TGTGCCAGCAGCCAGCGGGGTGGAAAGACCCAGTACTTC	CASSQRGGKTQYF
TRBV5-6	TRBJ1-1	-	-	TGTGCCAGCAGTGCGGACAGGAACACTGAAGCTTTCTTT	CASSADRNTEAFF
TRBV19	TRBJ1-4	few	TRBD1	TGTGCCAGTAGCACCGGGACAGGGGATTTGGCAAATGAAAAACTGTTTTTT	CASSTGTGDLANEKLFF
TRBV7-6	TRBJ2-1	few	TRBD1	TGTGCCAGCAAAGACAGGGGTCAGGGTGAGCAGTTCTTC	CASKDRGQGEQFF
TRBV9	TRBJ2-5	-	TRBD2	TGTGCCAGCAGCGTAGGGACTAGCGGGGGGTCGGGAGAGACCCAGTACTTC	CASSVGTSGGSGETQYF
TRBV11-2	TRBJ2-7	-	-	TGTGCCAGCAGCTGGTCAATCGACAGCTCCTACGAGCAGTACTTC	CASSWSIDSSYEQYF
TRBV5-4	TRBJ2-7	-	TRBD1	TGTGCCAGCAGCTTGACACCAGGACAGGGGGCGAACTACGAGCAGTACTTC	CASSLTPGQGANYEQYF
TRBV5-1	TRBJ2-5	-	-	TGCGCCAGCAGCGGTGGGCGGGAAGAGACCCAGTACTTC	CASSGGREETQYF
TRBV5-4	TRBJ2-5	-	-	TGTGCCAGCAGCTTGAGGTCAGGAGGCCCCCAAGAGACCCAGTACTTC	CASSLRSGGPQETQYF
TRBV6-6	TRBJ1-1	few	TRBD1	TGTGCCAGCAGTAGACTCAGGGGGGTTACTGAAGCTTTCTTT	CASSRLRGVTEAFF
TRBV2	TRBJ1-1	few	-	TGTGCCAGCAGTGGGGGGGGGACATCCCTTGGTTTCTTT	CASSGGGTSLGFF
TRBV5-4	TRBJ1-1	few	-	TGTGCCAGCAGCGAACAGGAGAACACTGAAGCTTTCTTT	CASSEQENTEAFF
TRBV20-1	TRBJ2-5	few	-	TGCAGTGCTAGCGAGGGCGAGACCCAGTACTTC	CSASEGETQYF
TRBV4-1	TRBJ2-7	few	TRBD1	TGCGCCAGCAGCCCTATTACAGGGGTTCGTCGGGAGCAGTACTTC	CASSPITGVRREQYF
TRBV7-8	TRBJ1-1	few	-	TGTGCCAGCAGCTTAGCCCCACAGGGGAACACTGAAGCTTTCTTT	CASSLAPQGNTEAFF
TRBV19	TRBJ1-1	few	-	TGTGCCAGTAGTCAAATAGGCAGGGGACTGAACACTGAAGCTTTCTTT	CASSQIGRGLNTEAFF
TRBV18	TRBJ2-7	-	-	TGTGCCAGCTCACCAGAGGTGAAGGCGTACGAGCAGTACTTC	CASSPEVKAYEQYF
TRBV7-6	TRBJ1-2	-	-	TGTGCCAGCAGGGGAGACGGTAACTATGGCTACACCTTC	CASRGDGNYGYTF
TRBV4-1	TRBJ2-5	-	TRBD2	TGCGCCAGCAGCCAAGGGGCGGCTAGCGGGGGGGAGACCCAGTACTTC	CASSQGAASGGETQYF